This note documents a single T cell receptor beta chain sequence. Its antigen is not known. The length of the CDR3 is 18 residues. CDR1 and CDR2 from the germline V gene are MGHRA and YSYEKL. J was trimmed by 4 bases and V by 1 base; bases with no gene match: 13. The data derive from a study of cytomegalovirus exposure and HLA in healthy donors. Study results and caveats: Solely CMV serostatus was available to characterize immune exposure.

PCR primers comprised 60 Vbeta and 13 Jbeta primers. Here immunoSEQ multiplex PCR was the method, and the copy in TCRdb shows in-frame clones only, minus some. This repertoire shows 100,000 to 150,000 clones, less than 85% found once; its top ten account for about 1.6%. The V call is TRBV4-1, the J call TRBJ1-3, with 7 positions matching TRBD1. This TCR came from a middle-aged man in good health and CMV-seronegative. The sequenced sample was PBMCs. CDR3 residues: CASSQVAGGRGDGNTIYF. In DNA, the CDR3 is TGCGCCAGCAGCCAAGTGGCCGGGGGCAGGGGGGACGGAAACACCATATATTTT.